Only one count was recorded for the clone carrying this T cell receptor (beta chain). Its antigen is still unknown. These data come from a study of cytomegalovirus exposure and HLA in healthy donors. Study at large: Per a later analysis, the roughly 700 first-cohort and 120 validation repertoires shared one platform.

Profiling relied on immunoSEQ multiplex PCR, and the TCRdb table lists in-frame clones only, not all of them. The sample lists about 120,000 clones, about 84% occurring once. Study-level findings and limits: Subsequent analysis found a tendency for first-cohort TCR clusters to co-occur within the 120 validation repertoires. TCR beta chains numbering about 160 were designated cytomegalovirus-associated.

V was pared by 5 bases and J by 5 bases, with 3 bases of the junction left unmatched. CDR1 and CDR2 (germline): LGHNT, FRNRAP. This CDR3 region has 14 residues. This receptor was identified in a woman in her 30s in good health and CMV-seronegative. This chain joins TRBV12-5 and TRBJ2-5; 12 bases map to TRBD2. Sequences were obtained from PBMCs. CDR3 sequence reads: CASGLAGGLETQYF. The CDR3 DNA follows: TGTGCTAGTGGTCTAGCGGGGGGGCTTGAGACCCAGTACTTC.